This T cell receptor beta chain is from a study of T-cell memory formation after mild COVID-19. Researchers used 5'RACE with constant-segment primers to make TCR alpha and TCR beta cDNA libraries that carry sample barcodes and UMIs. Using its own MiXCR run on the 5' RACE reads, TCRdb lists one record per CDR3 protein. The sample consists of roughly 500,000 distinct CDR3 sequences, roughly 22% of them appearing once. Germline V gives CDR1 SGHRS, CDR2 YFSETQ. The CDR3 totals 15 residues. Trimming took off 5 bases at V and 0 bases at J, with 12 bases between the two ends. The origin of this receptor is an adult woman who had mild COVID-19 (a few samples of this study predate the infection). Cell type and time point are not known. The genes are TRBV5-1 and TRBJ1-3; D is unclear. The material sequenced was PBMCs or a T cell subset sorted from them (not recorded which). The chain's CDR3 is CASSVGSSSGNTIYF. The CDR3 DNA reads TGCGCCAGCAGTGTCGGCAGCAGCTCTGGAAACACCATATATTTT. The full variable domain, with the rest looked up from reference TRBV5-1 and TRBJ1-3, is KAGVTQTPRYLIKTRGQQVTLSCSPISGHRSVSWYQQTPGQGLQFLFEYFSETQRNKGNFPGRFSGRQFSNSRSEMNVSTLELGDSALYLCASSVGSSSGNTIYFGEGSWLTVV.